This paragraph covers one TCR beta chain sequence. Its antigen is unknown. Per-base quality was not reported, and no clone a single base away is much larger than it. The sample belongs to a study of CD8 T cells in Susac syndrome (dated by TCRdb to about 2019). For context, the study as a whole: Repertoire sequencing was used to test whether CD8+ T cell activation and differentiation in Susac syndrome was antigen driven. CD8+ T cell repertoire clonality was compared between some 12 healthy donors, some 14 Susac syndrome patients and around 15 multiple sclerosis patients. On the study overall, not on this receptor specifically: The study acknowledged that relatively few individuals were included in the TCR sequencing and HLA analysis.

The germline V gene specifies SNHLY as CDR1 and FYNNEI as CDR2. Unmatched junction bases come to 10, with V trimmed by 6 bases and J by 5 bases. The CDR3 holds 16 amino acids from the cysteine to the phenylalanine. Only CDR3 DNA remains: 48 bases, in frame from the first base. Peripheral blood CD8+ and CD4+ T cells from healthy donors, Susac syndrome patients and multiple sclerosis patients were profiled by high-throughput TCR beta sequencing. Multiple sclerosis controls were treatment-naive patients with stable or active relapsing-remitting disease fulfilling revised McDonald criteria. Bulk CD8+ and CD4+ T cells were purified by magnetic negative isolation, while CD8+ TEMRA cells were enriched using FACS. Blood was collected in EDTA tubes and processed within 24 hours, with PBMCs isolated through density gradient centrifugation. PBMCs intended for TCR sequencing were cryopreserved in liquid nitrogen and thawed later in a water bath at 37 degrees C. The sorted or isolated CD4+, CD8+ and CD8+ TEMRA cells had a purity of 90% or higher.

RNA was extracted using the RNeasy kit, and about 0.5 to 1 ug of the RNA was reverse transcribed with random hexamers. The immunoSEQ multiplex PCR assay, which covers 54 Vbeta and 13 Jbeta segments, was used to amplify TCR beta CDR3 regions. Bias from PCR amplification was corrected by using a synthetic template baseline for primer optimization and for computational correction. As for the authors' bioinformatics: Only productive sequences were kept, with reads annotated to V, D and J genes according to IMGT and analyzed in immunoSEQ Analyzer. To calculate clonality, Shannon entropy was normalized by log2 of the number of productive unique sequences and then subtracted from one. Public and private clones were assessed among the 100 most prevalent clones of each patient and control. Clones were defined as Susac-specific if absent from the healthy and MS cohorts, from approximately 1,100 published viral clones and from other ImmuneACCESS disease sequences. TCRdb reprocessed the public reads (quality trimming at Q25 with fastp, clone calling with MiXCR) and kept in-frame beta chains. Each CDR3 protein gets just one entry, which takes the most common genes and DNA from the rows behind it. TCRdb, not the authors, supplied the V and J calls. Counted in this sample were 160,000 or so distinct CDR3 sequences; around 95% of them appeared once. The ten biggest clones cover 0.15% to 0.2% of the sample.

The sequence is built from TRBV2 and TRBJ2-1, and 10 bases in between align with TRBD2. This TCR was recovered from a human donor with multiple sclerosis. The sample consisted of CD8+ T cells from PBMCs. The bases read TGTGCCAGCAGAAGACGAAGCGGGGGGGTAAACAATGAGCAGTTCTTC. Its product reads: CASRRRSGGVNNEQFF. The entire variable domain, with the stretches around the CDR3 drawn from the reference TRBV2 and TRBJ2-1 proteins, is EPEVTQTPSHQVTQMGQEVILRCVPISNHLYFYWYRQILGQKVEFLVSFYNNEISEKSEIFDDQFSVERPDGSNFTLKIRSTKLEDSAMYFCASRRRSGGVNNEQFFGPGTRLTVL.